This T cell receptor beta chain appears in the sequencing data of a study of T-cell reconstitution after alpha-beta-depleted transplantation in children. This CDR3 is built from 14 residues. Losses at the gene ends were 4 bases for V and 1 base for J; bases not matched to a gene: 7. Germline V gene data show CDR1 as DFQATT and CDR2 as SNEGSKA (reference sequence). The TCRbeta library was prepared with unique molecular identifiers. TCRdb redid the calling of the PCR reads with MiXCR, one entry per CDR3 protein. The sample gives 530,000 or so distinct CDR3 sequences, approximately 30% of which show up once; 30% to 40% is in the top ten.

Sequencing was performed on PBMCs, taken before TCRalphabeta/CD19-depleted stem cell transplant. The V and J genes are TRBV20-1 and TRBJ2-7; 7 nucleotides align to TRBD2. This receptor was obtained from a boy under two years old with Wiskott-Aldrich syndrome, due to receive a stem cell transplant. CDR3 nucleotide sequence: TGCAGTGCTAAGCGGGAACTTGCATCCTACGAGCAGTACTTC. Its translation: CSAKRELASYEQYF.